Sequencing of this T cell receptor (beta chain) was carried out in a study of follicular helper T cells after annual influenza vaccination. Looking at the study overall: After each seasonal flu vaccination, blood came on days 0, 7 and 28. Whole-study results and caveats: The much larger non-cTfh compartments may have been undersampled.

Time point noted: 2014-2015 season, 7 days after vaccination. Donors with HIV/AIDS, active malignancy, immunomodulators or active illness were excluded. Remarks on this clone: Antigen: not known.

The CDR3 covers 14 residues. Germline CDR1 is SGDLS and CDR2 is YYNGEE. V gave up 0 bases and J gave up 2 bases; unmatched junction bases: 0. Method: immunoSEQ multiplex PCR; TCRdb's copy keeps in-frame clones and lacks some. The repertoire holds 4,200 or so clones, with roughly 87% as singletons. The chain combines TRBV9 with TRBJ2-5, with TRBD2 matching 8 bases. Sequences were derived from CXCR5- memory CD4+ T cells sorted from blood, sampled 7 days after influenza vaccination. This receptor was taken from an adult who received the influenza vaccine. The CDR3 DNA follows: TGTGCCAGCAGCGTAGCTAGCGGGCAAGAGACCCAGTACTTC. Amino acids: CASSVASGQETQYF. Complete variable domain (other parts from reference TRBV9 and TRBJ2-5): DSGVTQTPKHLITATGQRVTLRCSPRSGDLSVYWYQQSLDQGLQFLIQYYNGEERAKGNILERFSAQQFPDLHSELNLSSLELGDSALYFCASSVASGQETQYFGPGTRLLVL.